This TCR beta chain was captured by sequencing in a study of cytomegalovirus exposure and HLA in healthy donors. Study-level points and caveats: Cytomegalovirus association was assigned to about 150 TCR beta chains. As was reported, the HLA-A and HLA-B alleles of most subjects were accurately predicted from TCR beta sequences. Sequencing depth across donors, presence/absence analyses assumed, was roughly uniform.

Germline assignment: CDR1 LGHNA and CDR2 YSLEER. The CDR3 is made up of 15 amino acids. Trimming took off 1 base at V and 2 bases at J, with 9 bases between the two ends. Whereas donors were nominally healthy upon sampling, unrecorded immune exposures were probable. Remarks on this clone: Its matching antigen is unknown.

The PCR made use of 60 Vbeta and 13 Jbeta primers. TCRdb's table, derived via immunoSEQ multiplex PCR, lists solely in-frame clones and lacks some. The sample has 60,000 to 90,000 clones; approximately 82% are singletons. Sequenced sample: PBMCs. The receptor comes from an older man in good health and CMV-seropositive. V gene TRBV4-3 combines with J gene TRBJ1-5; perhaps TRBD1 as D (6 bases). The CDR3 spells CASSQVPGGNQPQHF. The CDR3 region has the DNA TGCGCCAGCAGCCAAGTCCCAGGGGGCAATCAGCCCCAGCATTTT.